This T cell receptor (beta chain) was retrieved from a study of blood T cell repertoires in COVID-19. Study background: T cells, B-cell-depleted T cells, or PBMCs supplied cDNA or gDNA.

The CDR3 consists of 15 residues. Per germline, CDR1 MNHEY and CDR2 SVGAGI. Trimming removed 6 bases from V and 0 bases from J, with 15 bases in between. Authors' analysis steps: Scientists estimated how many nucleated cells there were by amplifying reference gene primers. Produced via immunoSEQ multiplex PCR; TCRdb's table is partial and in-frame only. That table supplies the V and J calls and clone size; D and trimming were determined from the DNA. The sample shows some 100,000 clones, more than 85% of them seen only once. Material for sequencing was peripheral blood. The TCR sequence derives from a man aged 60 to 75 with acute or convalescent COVID-19. The rearrangement links TRBV6-5 to TRBJ2-7, with a weak D call TRBD1 (7 bases). CDR3 amino acids: CASSYRQGGSYEQYF. Here the CDR3 DNA reads TGTGCCAGCAGCTATCGACAGGGAGGCTCCTACGAGCAGTACTTC.